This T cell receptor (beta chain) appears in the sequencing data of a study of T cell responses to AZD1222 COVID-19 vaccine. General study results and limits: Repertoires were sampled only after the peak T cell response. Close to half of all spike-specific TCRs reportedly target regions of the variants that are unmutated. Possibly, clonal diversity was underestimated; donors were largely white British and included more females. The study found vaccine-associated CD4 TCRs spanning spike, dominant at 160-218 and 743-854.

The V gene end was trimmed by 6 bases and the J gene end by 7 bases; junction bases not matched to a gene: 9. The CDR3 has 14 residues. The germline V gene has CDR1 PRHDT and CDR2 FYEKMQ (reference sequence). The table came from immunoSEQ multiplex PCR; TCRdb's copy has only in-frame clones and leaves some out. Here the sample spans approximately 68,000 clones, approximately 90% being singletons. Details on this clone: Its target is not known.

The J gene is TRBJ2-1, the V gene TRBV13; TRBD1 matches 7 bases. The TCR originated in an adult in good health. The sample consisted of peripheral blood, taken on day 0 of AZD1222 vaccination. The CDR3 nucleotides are TGTGCCAGCAGTTTCCCCTTACAGGGGAATGAGCAGTTCTTC. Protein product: CASSFPLQGNEQFF.